These 12 T cell receptor beta chains came from one sample sequenced in a study of blood T cell repertoires in COVID-19. Clones were read by immunoSEQ multiplex PCR, and TCRdb kept only the in-frame ones, dropping some. The sample includes 200,000 to 250,000 clones, around 84% of them seen just once. The sample was peripheral blood. These receptors were taken from a man aged 40-49 years with acute or convalescent COVID-19.

The rearrangement uses TRBV5-4 and TRBJ1-6, with D perhaps TRBD1 (5 bases). The CDR3 covers 18 residues. The germline gives CDR1 SGHNT, CDR2 YYREEE (reference sequence). The V end was cut by 0 bases, the J end by 0 bases, with 13 bases between. CDR3 sequence (DNA): TGTGCCAGCAGCTTGGCAGGGTTCGGGAGCTCCTATAATTCACCCCTCCACTTT. The encoded protein is CASSLAGFGSSYNSPLHF.

The V call is TRBV7-9, the J call TRBJ1-1; D is possibly TRBD1 (5 bases). The V gene lost 1 base and the J gene lost 5 bases, with 11 bases spanning the gap. Germline V gives CDR1 SEHNR, CDR2 FQNEAQ (reference sequence). The CDR3 runs to 14 residues. The CDR3 nucleotides read TGTGCCAGCAGCTTAGGACAGCGAAGTACTGAAGCTTTCTTT. It is translated as CASSLGQRSTEAFF.

The chain uses TRBV18 and TRBJ1-1; D is possibly TRBD1 (6 bases). In germline, CDR1 is KGHSH, CDR2 LQKENI. CDR3 length: 13 residues. V shed 4 bases and J shed 4 bases, with 10 bases lying between them. CDR3 DNA sequence: TGTGCCAGCTCACTTACGACAGGCACTGAAGCTTTCTTT. It encodes CASSLTTGTEAFF.

V gene TRBV7-4 combines with J gene TRBJ2-1, with 13 bases identical to TRBD2. This CDR3 is 17 amino acids long. The V gene's germline CDR1 is SGHVT and CDR2 SQSDAQ. Trimming took 3 bases from V and 4 from J; bases not matched to a gene: 6. In DNA form, the CDR3 reads TGTGCCAGCAGCTTTCATCCGACTAGCGGGGGGTACAATGAGCAGTTCTTC. Translating gives CASSFHPTSGGYNEQFF.

The chain combines TRBV27 with TRBJ2-1, with D possibly being TRBD2 (6 bases). CDR3 length equals 11 residues. Germline V lookup: CDR1 MNHEY, CDR2 SMNVEV (reference sequence). V was trimmed by 5 bases and J by 11 bases, leaving 10 bases between them. CDR3 amino acids: CASSLGLQQFF. In nucleotides, the CDR3 is TGTGCCAGCAGTCTGGGACTTCAGCAGTTCTTC.

The rearrangement links TRBV4-1 to TRBJ1-1, with TRBD1 matching over 12 bases. Germline loops: CDR1 MGHRA, CDR2 YSYEKL. V shed 3 bases and J 4 bases; nucleotides not matched to a gene: 3. CDR3 size: 15 residues. The CDR3 is CASSQGTGGFTEAFF. CDR3 coding DNA: TGCGCCAGCAGCCAGGGGACAGGGGGCTTCACTGAAGCTTTCTTT.

This clone was recorded once. The chain couples TRBV7-2 to TRBJ1-5; D might be TRBD1 (5 bases). Trimming shortened V by 1 base and J by 3 bases, and 10 bases separated the two germline ends. The CDR3 covers 15 residues. Germline assignment: CDR1 SGHTA and CDR2 FQGNSA. CDR3 coding DNA: TGTGCCAGCAGCTTAGTCGCAGGGATCAATCAGCCCCAGCATTTT. Protein sequence: CASSLVAGINQPQHF.

The chain recombines TRBV5-1 with TRBJ2-1, with TRBD1 identical over 7 bases. Unmatched junction bases numbered 12, after V lost 4 bases and J lost 8 bases. This CDR3 is built from 15 residues. The germline CDR1 and CDR2 sequences are SGHRS and YFSETQ. The CDR3: CASSLDRAGQDEQFF. The CDR3 nucleotides read TGCGCCAGCAGCCTTGACAGGGCCGGCCAGGATGAGCAGTTCTTC.

The J gene is TRBJ1-5, the V gene TRBV6-6, with TRBD1 matching over 8 bases. Per the germline V gene, CDR1 is MNHNY and CDR2 is SVGAGI (reference sequence). CDR3 length: 14 residues. Germline trimming cut 11 bases from V and 2 bases from J; bases unmatched to any gene: 8. DNA for the CDR3: TGTGCCTACTCAGACAGGGGAGGCAATCAGCCCCAGCATTTT. It codes for CAYSDRGGNQPQHF.

The chain is built from TRBV19 and TRBJ1-1; D is perhaps TRBD1 (5 bases). Trimming stripped 7 bases from V and 0 bases from J, with 15 bases between. Germline lookup yields CDR1 LNHDA and CDR2 SQIVND (reference sequence). CDR3 length: 15 residues. CDR3 in amino acids: CASTRGTIMNTEAFF. The CDR3 bases are TGTGCCAGTACGCGGGGCACTATAATGAACACTGAAGCTTTCTTT.

This clone was seen a few times. The chain employs TRBV7-8 and TRBJ2-7, with D possibly being TRBD1 (5 bases). The CDR3 sequence is 17 residues long. Trimming shortened V by 1 base and J by 0 bases, and 16 bases separated the two germline ends. Germline values: CDR1 SGHVS, CDR2 FQNEAQ. CDR3 residues: CASSLGLREGASYEQYF. The CDR3 DNA is TGTGCCAGCAGCTTAGGCCTCAGGGAAGGAGCCTCCTACGAGCAGTACTTC.

The chain couples TRBV3-1 (or the pseudogene TRBV3-2) to TRBJ1-1, with no clear D. The CDR3 covers 14 residues. Per germline, CDR1 LGHDT and CDR2 YNNKEL (reference sequence). Between the trimmed V and J ends, which lost 6 bases and 1 base, there was a span of 12 bases. The CDR3 DNA sequence: TGTGCCAGCAGAAGACGGGAGCCGAACACTGAAGCTTTCTTT. Its protein product is CASRRREPNTEAFF.